The source of this T cell receptor beta chain is a study of CD8 T cells in Susac syndrome. Peripheral blood CD8+ and CD4+ T cells were profiled by TCR beta sequencing. Negative isolation yielded CD8+ and CD4+ T cells; FACS enriched TEMRA cells. On this clonotype itself: What it recognizes is unknown.

In germline, CDR1 is SGHTA, CDR2 FQGNSA. This CDR3 spans 13 amino acids. V was trimmed by 5 bases and J by 12 bases, leaving 19 bases between them. General study findings and limits: Regarding the TCR sequencing and HLA analysis, the study admitted that a relatively small number of individuals were involved.

RNA in amounts of roughly 0.5 to 1 ug was reverse transcribed with random hexamers. The TCR beta CDR3 was amplified by immunoSEQ multiplex PCR across 54 Vbeta, 13 Jbeta. TCRdb re-called the immunoSEQ multiplex PCR reads with MiXCR, one entry per CDR3 protein. This sample carries about 170,000 distinct CDR3 sequences, approximately 94% of them seen once, and the ten largest clones take roughly 0.094%. The receptor's source is a human donor with multiple sclerosis. The gene calls are TRBV7-2 and TRBJ1-2; no firm D call. Material for sequencing was CD4+ T cells from PBMCs. CDR3 in amino acids: CASSDAQQGRNTF. The CDR3 nucleotides are TGTGCCAGCAGCGACGCCCAACAAGGCCGGAACACCTTC.